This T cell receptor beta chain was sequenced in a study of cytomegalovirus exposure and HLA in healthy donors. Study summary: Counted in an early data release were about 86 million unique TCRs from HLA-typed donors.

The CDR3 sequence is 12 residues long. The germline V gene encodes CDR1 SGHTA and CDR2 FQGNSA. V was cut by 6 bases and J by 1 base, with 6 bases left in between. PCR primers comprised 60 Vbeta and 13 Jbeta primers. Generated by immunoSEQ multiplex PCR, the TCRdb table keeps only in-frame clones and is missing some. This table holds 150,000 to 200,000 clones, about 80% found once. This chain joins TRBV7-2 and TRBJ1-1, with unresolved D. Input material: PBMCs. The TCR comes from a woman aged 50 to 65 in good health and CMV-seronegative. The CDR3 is CASRSPNTEAFF. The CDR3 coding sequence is TGTGCCAGCAGGAGTCCGAACACTGAAGCTTTCTTT.